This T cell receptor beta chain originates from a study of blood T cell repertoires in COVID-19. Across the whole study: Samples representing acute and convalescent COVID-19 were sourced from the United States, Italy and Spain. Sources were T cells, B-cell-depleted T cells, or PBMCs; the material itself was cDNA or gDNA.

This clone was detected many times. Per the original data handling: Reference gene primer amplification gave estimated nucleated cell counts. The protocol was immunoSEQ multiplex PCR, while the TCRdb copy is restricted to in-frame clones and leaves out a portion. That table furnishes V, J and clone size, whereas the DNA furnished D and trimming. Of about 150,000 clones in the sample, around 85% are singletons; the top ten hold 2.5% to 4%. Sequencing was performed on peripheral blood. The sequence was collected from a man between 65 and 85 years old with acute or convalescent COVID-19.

In DNA, the CDR3 is TGTGCCAGCAGTGTAGTTCCTAGCGGGATCATAGAGACCCAGTACTTC. Translating it yields CASSVVPSGIIETQYF. The J gene is TRBJ2-5, the V gene TRBV2, with TRBD2 identical over 9 bases. The CDR3 runs to 16 residues. J was trimmed by 4 bases and V by 4 bases; bases with no gene match: 10. Germline CDR1 reads SNHLY; CDR2 reads FYNNEI.